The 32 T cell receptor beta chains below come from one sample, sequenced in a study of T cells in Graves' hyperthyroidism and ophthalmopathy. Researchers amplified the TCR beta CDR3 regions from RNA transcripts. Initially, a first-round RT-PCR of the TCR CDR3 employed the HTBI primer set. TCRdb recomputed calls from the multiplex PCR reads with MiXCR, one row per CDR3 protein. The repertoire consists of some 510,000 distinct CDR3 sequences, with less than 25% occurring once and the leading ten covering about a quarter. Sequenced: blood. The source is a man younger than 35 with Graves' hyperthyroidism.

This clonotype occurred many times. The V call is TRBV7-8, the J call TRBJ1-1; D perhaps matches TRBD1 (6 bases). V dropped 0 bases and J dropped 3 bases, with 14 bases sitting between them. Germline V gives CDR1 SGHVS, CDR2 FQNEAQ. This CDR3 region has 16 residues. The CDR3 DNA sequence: TGTGCCAGCAGCTTAGCGCAGGGGCCCGTCCACACTGAAGCTTTCTTT. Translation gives CASSLAQGPVHTEAFF. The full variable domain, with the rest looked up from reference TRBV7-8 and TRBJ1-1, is GAGVSQSPRYKVAKRGQDVALRCDPISGHVSLFWYQQALGQGPEFLTYFQNEAQLDKSGLPSDRFFAERPEGSVSTLKIQRTQQEDSAVYLCASSLAQGPVHTEAFFGQGTRLTVV.

The CDR3 DNA is TGCAGTGCTAGTAACAGCATGAACACTGAAGCTTTCTTT. Protein product: CSASNSMNTEAFF. V is TRBV20-1 and J is TRBJ1-1; D remains unclear. Trimming removed 3 bases from V and 0 bases from J, with 8 bases in between. Germline-derived CDR1 and CDR2 are DFQATT and SNEGSKA (reference sequence). This CDR3 has 13 amino acids.

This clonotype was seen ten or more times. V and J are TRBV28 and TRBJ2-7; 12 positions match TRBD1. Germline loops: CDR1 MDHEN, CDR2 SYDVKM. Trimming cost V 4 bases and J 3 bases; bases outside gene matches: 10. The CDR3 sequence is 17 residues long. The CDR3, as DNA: TGTGCCAGCAGTTCCCGGGACAGGGGGCCCCTCTACTACGAGCAGTACTTC. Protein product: CASSSRDRGPLYYEQYF.

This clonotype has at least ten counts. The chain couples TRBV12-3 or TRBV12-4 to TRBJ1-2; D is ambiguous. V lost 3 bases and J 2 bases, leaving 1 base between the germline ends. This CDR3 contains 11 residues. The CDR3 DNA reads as TGTGCCAGCAGTTTCAACTATGGCTACACCTTC. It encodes CASSFNYGYTF.

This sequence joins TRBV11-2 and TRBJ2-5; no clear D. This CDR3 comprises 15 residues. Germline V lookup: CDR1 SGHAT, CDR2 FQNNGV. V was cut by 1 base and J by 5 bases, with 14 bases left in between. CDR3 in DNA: TGTGCCAGCAGCTTAGGTCGTGGGGTCGCGGAGACCCAGTACTTC. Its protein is CASSLGRGVAETQYF.

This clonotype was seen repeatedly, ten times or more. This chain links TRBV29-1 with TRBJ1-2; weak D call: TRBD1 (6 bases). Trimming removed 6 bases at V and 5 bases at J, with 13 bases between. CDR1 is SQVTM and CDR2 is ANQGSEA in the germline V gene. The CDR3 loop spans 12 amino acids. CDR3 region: CSVPGAGYGYTF. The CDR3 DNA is TGCAGCGTCCCGGGGGCTGGATATGGCTACACCTTC.

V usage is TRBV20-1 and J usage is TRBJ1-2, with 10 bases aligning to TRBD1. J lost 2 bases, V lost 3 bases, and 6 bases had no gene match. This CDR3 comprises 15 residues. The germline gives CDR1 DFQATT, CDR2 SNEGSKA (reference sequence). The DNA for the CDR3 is TGCAGTGCTAGTCCCCTGGGACAGGGGAACTATGGCTACACCTTC. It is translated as CSASPLGQGNYGYTF.

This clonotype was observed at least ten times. This CDR3 is CASSRVRNTEAFF. CDR3 nucleotide sequence: TGTGCCAGCAGCCGGGTCCGTAACACTGAAGCTTTCTTT. The chain carries TRBV28 and TRBJ1-1; D unclear. Trimming took 6 bases from V and 2 from J, leaving 10 bases between them. The length of the CDR3 is 13 residues. Germline CDR1 reads MDHEN; CDR2 reads SYDVKM.

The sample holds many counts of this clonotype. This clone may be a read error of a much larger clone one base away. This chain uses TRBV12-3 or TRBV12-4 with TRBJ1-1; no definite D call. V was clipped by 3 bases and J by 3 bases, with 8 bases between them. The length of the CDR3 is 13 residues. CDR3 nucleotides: TGTGCCAGCAGTTTCGACCGGGACACTGAAGCTTTCTTT. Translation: CASSFDRDTEAFF.

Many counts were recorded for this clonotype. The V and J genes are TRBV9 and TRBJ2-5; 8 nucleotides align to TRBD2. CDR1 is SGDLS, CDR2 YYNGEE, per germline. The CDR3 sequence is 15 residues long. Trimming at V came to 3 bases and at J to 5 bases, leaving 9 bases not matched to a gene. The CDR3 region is CASSGPGSGDETQYF. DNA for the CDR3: TGTGCCAGCAGCGGTCCCGGTAGCGGGGATGAGACCCAGTACTTC.

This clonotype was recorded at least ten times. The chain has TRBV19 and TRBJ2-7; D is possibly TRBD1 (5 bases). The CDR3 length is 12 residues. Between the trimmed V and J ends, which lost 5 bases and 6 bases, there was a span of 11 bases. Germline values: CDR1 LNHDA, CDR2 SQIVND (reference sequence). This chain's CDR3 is CASSADMAEQYF. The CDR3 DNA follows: TGTGCCAGTAGTGCGGACATGGCCGAGCAGTACTTC.

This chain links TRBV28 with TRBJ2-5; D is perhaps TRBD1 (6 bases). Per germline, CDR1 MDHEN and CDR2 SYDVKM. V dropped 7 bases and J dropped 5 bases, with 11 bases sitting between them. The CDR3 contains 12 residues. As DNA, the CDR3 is TGTGCCAGCAAACAGGGTTGGGAGACCCAGTACTTC. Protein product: CASKQGWETQYF.

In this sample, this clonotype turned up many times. The CDR3 spells CASSYSFGTSDTGELFF. The CDR3 nucleotides read TGTGCCAGCAGTTACTCGTTCGGGACTAGCGACACCGGGGAGCTGTTTTTT. The chain links TRBV6-5 to TRBJ2-2; TRBD2 matches at 10 bases. This CDR3 has 17 residues. CDR1 and CDR2 (germline): MNHEY, SVGAGI. The trim removed 0 bases at V and 3 bases at J, leaving 4 bases unmatched.

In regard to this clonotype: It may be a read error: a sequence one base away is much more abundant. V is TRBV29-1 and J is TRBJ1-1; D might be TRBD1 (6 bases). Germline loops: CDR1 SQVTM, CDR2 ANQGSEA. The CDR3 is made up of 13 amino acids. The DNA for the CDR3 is TGCAGCGTTGAGGGGGGGGCGATCGCTGAAGCTTGCTTT. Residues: CSVEGGAIAEACF.

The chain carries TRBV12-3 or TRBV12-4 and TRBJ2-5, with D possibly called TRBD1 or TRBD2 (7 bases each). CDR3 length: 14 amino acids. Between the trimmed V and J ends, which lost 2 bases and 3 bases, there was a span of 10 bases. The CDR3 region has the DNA TGTGCCAGCAGTTTACAGGGGGGGAAAGAGACCCAGTACTTC. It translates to CASSLQGGKETQYF.

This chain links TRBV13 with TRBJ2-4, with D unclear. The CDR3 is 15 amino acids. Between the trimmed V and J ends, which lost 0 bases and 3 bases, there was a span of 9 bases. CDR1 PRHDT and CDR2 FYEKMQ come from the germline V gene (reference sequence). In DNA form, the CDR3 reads TGTGCCAGCAGCTTAGGCCATATAGGCAAAAACATTCAGTACTTC. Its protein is CASSLGHIGKNIQYF.

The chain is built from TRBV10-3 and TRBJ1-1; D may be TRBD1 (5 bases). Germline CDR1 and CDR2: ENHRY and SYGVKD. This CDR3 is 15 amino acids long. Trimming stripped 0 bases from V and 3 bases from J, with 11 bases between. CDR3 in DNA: TGTGCCATCAGTGAGTCCTCTCAGGGAGACACTGAAGCTTTCTTT. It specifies CAISESSQGDTEAFF.

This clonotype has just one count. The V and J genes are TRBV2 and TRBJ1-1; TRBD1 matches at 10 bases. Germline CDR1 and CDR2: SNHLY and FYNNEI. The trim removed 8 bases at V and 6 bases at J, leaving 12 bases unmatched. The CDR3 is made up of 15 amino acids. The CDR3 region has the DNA TGTGCCAGCGGAACGACAGGGGGCATGGTTGCTGAAGCTTTCTTT. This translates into CASGTTGGMVAEAFF. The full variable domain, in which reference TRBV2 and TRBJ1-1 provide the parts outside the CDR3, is EPEVTQTPSHQVTQMGQEVILRCVPISNHLYFYWYRQILGQKVEFLVSFYNNEISEKSEIFDDQFSVERPDGSNFTLKIRSTKLEDSAMYFCASGTTGGMVAEAFFGQGTRLTVV.

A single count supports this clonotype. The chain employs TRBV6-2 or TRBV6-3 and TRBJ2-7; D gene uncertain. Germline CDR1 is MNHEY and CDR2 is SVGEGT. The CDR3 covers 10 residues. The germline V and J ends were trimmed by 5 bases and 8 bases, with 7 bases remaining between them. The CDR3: CASSNAKQYF. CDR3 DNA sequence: TGTGCCAGCAGTAATGCCAAGCAGTACTTC.

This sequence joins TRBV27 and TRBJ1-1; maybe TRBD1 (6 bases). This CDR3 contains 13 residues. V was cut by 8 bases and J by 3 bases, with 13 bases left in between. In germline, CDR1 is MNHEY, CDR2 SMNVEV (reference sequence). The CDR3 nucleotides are TGTGCCAGCGGGCCGTGGACAGACACTGAAGCTTTCTTT. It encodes CASGPWTDTEAFF.

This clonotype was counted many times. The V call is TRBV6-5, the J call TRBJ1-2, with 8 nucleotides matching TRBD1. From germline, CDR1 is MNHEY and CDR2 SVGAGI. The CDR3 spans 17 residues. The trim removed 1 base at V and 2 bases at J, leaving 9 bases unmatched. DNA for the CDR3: TGTGCCAGCAGTTACTTTTCTATCCGACAGGGGAACTATGGCTACACCTTC. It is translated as CASSYFSIRQGNYGYTF.

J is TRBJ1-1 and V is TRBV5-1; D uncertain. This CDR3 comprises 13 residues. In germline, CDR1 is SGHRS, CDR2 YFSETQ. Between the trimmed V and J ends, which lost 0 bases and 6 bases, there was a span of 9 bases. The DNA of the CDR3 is TGCGCCAGCAGCTTGGGAGGCAGTCCTGAAGCTTTCTTT. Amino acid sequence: CASSLGGSPEAFF.

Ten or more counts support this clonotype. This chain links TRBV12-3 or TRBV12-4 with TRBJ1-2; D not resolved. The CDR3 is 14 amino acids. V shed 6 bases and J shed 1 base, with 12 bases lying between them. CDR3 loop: CASRSVGLNYGYTF. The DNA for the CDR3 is TGTGCCAGCAGAAGCGTAGGACTTAACTATGGCTACACCTTC.

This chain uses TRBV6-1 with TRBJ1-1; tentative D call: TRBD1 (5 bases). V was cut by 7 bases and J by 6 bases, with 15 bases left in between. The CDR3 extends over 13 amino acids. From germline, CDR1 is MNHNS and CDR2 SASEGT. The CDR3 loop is CASNSEGFAEAFF. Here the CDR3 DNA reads TGTGCCAGCAATAGTGAGGGGTTTGCTGAAGCTTTCTTT.

The CDR3 DNA follows: TGTGCCAGCAGTTTATCGGGCCTCATGTACGAGCAGTACTTC. Its protein is CASSLSGLMYEQYF. The gene calls are TRBV27 and TRBJ2-7; no clear D gene. V lost 0 bases to trimming and J lost 4 bases, with 10 bases between them. The CDR3 consists of 14 residues. Germline V gives CDR1 MNHEY, CDR2 SMNVEV (reference sequence).

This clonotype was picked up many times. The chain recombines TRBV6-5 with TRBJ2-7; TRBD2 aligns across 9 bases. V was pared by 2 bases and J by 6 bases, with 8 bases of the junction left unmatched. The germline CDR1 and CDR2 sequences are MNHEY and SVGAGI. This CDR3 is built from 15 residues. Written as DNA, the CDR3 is TGTGCCAGCAGTTACACAGCGGGGGGTGCTCCCGAGCAGTACTTC. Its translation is CASSYTAGGAPEQYF.

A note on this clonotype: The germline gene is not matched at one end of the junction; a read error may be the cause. DNA for the CDR3: TGTGTCAGCAGTTCCGAAGAGACCCAGTACTTC. Protein product: CVSSSEETQYF. V is TRBV27 and J is TRBJ2-5; D ambiguous. CDR1 MNHEY and CDR2 SMNVEV come from the germline V gene (reference sequence). The CDR3 is made up of 11 amino acids.

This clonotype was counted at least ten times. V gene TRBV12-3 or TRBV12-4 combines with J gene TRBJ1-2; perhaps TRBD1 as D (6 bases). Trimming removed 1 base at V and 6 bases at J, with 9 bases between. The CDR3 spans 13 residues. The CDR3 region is CASSLDRENGYTF. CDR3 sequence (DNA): TGTGCCAGCAGTTTAGACAGGGAGAATGGCTACACCTTC.

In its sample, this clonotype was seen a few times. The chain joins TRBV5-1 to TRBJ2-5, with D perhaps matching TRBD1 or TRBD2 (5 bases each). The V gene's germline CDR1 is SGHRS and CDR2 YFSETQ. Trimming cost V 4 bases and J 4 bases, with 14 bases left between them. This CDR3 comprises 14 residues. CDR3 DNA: TGCGCCAGCAGCCCAACCTGGGGGTCAGAGACCCAGTACTTC. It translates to CASSPTWGSETQYF. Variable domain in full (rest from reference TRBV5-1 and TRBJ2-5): KAGVTQTPRYLIKTRGQQVTLSCSPISGHRSVSWYQQTPGQGLQFLFEYFSETQRNKGNFPGRFSGRQFSNSRSEMNVSTLELGDSALYLCASSPTWGSETQYFGPGTRLLVL.

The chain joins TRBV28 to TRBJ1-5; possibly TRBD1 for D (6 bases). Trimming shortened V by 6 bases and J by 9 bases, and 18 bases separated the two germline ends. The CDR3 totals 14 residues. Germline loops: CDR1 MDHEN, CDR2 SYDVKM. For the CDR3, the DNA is TGTGCCAGCAGAACTTGGGGGGCCCGGGGGCCCCAGCATTTT. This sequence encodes CASRTWGARGPQHF.

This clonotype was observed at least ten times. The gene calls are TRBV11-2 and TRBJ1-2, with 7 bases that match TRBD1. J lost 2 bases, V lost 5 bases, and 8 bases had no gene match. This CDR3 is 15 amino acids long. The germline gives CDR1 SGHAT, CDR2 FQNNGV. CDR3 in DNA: TGTGCCAGCAGCCTAATTCGGGACAGCAACTATGGCTACACCTTC. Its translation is CASSLIRDSNYGYTF.

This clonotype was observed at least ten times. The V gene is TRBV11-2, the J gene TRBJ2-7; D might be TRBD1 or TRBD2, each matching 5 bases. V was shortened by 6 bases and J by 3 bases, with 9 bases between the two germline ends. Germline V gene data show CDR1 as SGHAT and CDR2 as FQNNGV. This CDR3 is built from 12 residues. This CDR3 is CASSLGVYEQYF. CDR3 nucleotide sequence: TGTGCCAGCAGTTTGGGGGTCTACGAGCAGTACTTC.